The clone carrying this T cell receptor beta chain was observed a handful of times. The antigen remains unidentified. The source of the sample is a study of metastatic and nonmetastatic thyroid tumors. At the level of the study: Patients with malignant and benign thyroid disease provided blood and tumor or nodule tissue, whose repertoires were compared.

General study results and limits: Benign nodules were reported to have significantly lower TCR beta diversity than malignant thyroid tumors, in blood and tumor.

With 3 bases clipped from V and 3 bases from J, the junction kept 4 bases outside the gene matches. CDR1 is WSHSY and CDR2 is SAAADI in the germline V gene. The length of the CDR3 is 15 residues. Each patient went into thyroid surgery without having received any treatment. Via MiXCR, TCRdb re-called the PCR reads. This table holds about 38,000 clones, less than 50% found once. This clonotype was obtained from a male donor with papillary thyroid cancer or a benign thyroid nodule (not recorded which). Some clones in this sample may be carry-over from other donors' samples. V usage is TRBV10-2 and J usage is TRBJ2-3, with TRBD2 matching over 9 bases. The sample taken for sequencing was tumor tissue. The CDR3 region has the DNA TGCGCCAGCAGTGATCGGACTAGCGAAACAGATACGCAGTATTTT. Protein product: CASSDRTSETDTQYF.